The T cell receptor beta chain described here comes from a study of cytomegalovirus exposure and HLA in healthy donors. Findings of the study overall: TCR beta sequences reportedly predicted most subjects' HLA-A and HLA-B alleles accurately. Later examination showed HLA-associated TCR beta chains had greater clonal expansion than equally common others.

Per the germline V gene, CDR1 is MNHEY and CDR2 is SMNVEV (reference sequence). This CDR3 is 12 amino acids long. Trimming at V came to 1 base and at J to 9 bases, leaving 0 bases not matched to a gene. The primer mix had 60 Vbeta and 13 Jbeta primers. Clones were sequenced by immunoSEQ multiplex PCR, and TCRdb holds only the in-frame ones, with some missing. The sample contains about 180,000 clones, about 81% of which appear only once. Remarks on this clone: Its specificity is unknown.

The chain employs TRBV27 and TRBJ2-1; TRBD2 matches 7 bases. Material for sequencing was PBMCs. The TCR was taken from a man aged 40-49 years in good health and CMV-seronegative. The CDR3 DNA is TGTGCCAGCAGTTTATGGGGGGGTGAGCAGTTCTTC. Protein sequence: CASSLWGGEQFF.